The clone carrying this T cell receptor (beta chain) was seen repeatedly, ten times or more. The target antigen is unknown. Between the trimmed V and J ends, which lost 6 bases and 3 bases, there was a span of 12 bases. CDR3 length: 14 residues. Pregnant or lactating patients were excluded, as were those with uncontrolled infection or other autoimmune disease. Fresh peripheral blood, about 9.6 ml, yielded the PBMCs. This specimen comes from a study of T cells in Graves' hyperthyroidism and ophthalmopathy. Study context: Peripheral blood was acquired at first diagnosis, ahead of any therapy whatsoever. Findings and limits, study-wide: Most clonotypes that expanded in the thyroid above 0.001 also showed up in blood.

There were TCR beta CDR3 regions amplified from RNA transcripts. HTBI primers were employed in a first-round RT-PCR of the TCR CDR3. TCRdb re-called the multiplex PCR reads through MiXCR, storing one row per CDR3 protein. The table has 600,000 to 850,000 distinct CDR3 sequences, roughly 20% seen once. The rearrangement uses TRBV12-3 or TRBV12-4 and TRBJ1-5, with D possibly matching TRBD1 (5 bases). This receptor was obtained from a woman aged 50 to 60 with Graves' hyperthyroidism that later progressed to Graves' ophthalmopathy. The sequencing input was blood. The CDR3 bases are TGTGCCAGCAGCCCGGGACCGTTCAATCAGCCCCAGCATTTT. Amino acids: CASSPGPFNQPQHF.